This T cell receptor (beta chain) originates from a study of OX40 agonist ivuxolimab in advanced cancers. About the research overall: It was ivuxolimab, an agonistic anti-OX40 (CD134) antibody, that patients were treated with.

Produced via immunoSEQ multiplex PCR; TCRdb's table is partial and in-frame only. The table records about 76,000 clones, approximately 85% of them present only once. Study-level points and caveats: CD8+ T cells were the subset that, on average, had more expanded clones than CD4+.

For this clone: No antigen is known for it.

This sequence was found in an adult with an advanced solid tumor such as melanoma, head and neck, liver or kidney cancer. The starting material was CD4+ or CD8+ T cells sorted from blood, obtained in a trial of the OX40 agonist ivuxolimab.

CDR3 nucleotides: TGCGCCAGCAGCCTGGGACAGGGGATCGATGGCTACACCTTC. This gives the protein CASSLGQGIDGYTF. The chain is built from TRBV5-1 and TRBJ1-2, with TRBD1 matching 10 bases. The CDR3 spans 14 residues. After removal of 4 bases from V and 6 bases from J, the junction contained 6 bases not matched to a gene. The germline V gene encodes CDR1 SGHRS and CDR2 YFSETQ.